These 12 T cell receptor beta chains originate from one sample sequenced in a study of T cell responses to AZD1222 COVID-19 vaccine (dated by TCRdb to about 2021). This specimen's time point label, interpreted: about 28 days (+/-7) after the second vaccine dose. Libraries were made using the immunoSEQ multiplex PCR assay. This is the immuneACCESS table as TCRdb keeps it, with only in-frame sequences that have V and J called. A part of the clones is gone; compared with another copy, unresolved V genes explain less than half, and the rest is unexplained. This sample holds roughly 75,000 clones; around 90% were observed only once. The ten largest clones capture less than 20% of the sample. The sample consisted of peripheral blood, taken 28 days after the second AZD1222 dose. The receptors originated from an adult who received the AZD1222 COVID-19 vaccine.

The chain recombines TRBV9 with TRBJ2-1; no firm D call. The CDR3 runs to 16 residues. Trimming removed 0 bases at V and 0 bases at J, with 10 bases between. Germline V gene sequence: CDR1 SGDLS, CDR2 YYNGEE. The CDR3 region is CASSVGVWGSYNEQFF. The CDR3, as DNA: TGTGCCAGCAGCGTAGGGGTTTGGGGCTCCTACAATGAGCAGTTCTTC.

With respect to this clone: Other DNA sequences within the sample encode an identical CDR3. The gene calls are TRBV30 and TRBJ2-1; unclear D gene. The CDR3 is 12 amino acids. V lost 0 bases and J 6 bases, leaving 6 bases between the germline ends. The germline V gene encodes CDR1 GTSNPN and CDR2 SVGIG (reference sequence). The CDR3 region is CAWSVRGNEQFF. In DNA form, the CDR3 reads TGTGCCTGGAGTGTACGAGGCAATGAGCAGTTCTTC.

The chain carries TRBV27 and TRBJ1-5; 7 nucleotides agree with TRBD1. The J segment lost 0 bases and the V segment lost 2 bases, leaving 4 bases of the junction unmatched. Per the germline V gene, CDR1 is MNHEY and CDR2 is SMNVEV (reference sequence). This CDR3 contains 16 residues. CDR3 sequence: CASSLRGQPSNQPQHF. The CDR3 DNA follows: TGTGCCAGCAGTTTAAGGGGACAGCCTAGCAATCAGCCCCAGCATTTT.

This chain's CDR3 is CASSPAGSLRDTQYF. Here the CDR3 DNA reads TGTGCCAGCAGCCCAGCTGGCTCCCTCCGGGATACGCAGTATTTT. The chain has TRBV6-2 or TRBV6-3 and TRBJ2-3; no clear D gene. The CDR3 runs to 15 residues. Deletions cut 6 bases from V and 6 bases from J, with 19 bases between. From germline, CDR1 is MNHEY and CDR2 SVGEGT.

The chain carries TRBV7-2 and TRBJ2-2, with a possible D match to TRBD2 (6 bases). The CDR3 consists of 15 residues. The V gene lost 5 bases and the J gene lost 7 bases, with 17 bases spanning the gap. The germline V gene encodes CDR1 SGHTA and CDR2 FQGNSA. The CDR3 DNA sequence: TGTGCCAGCAGCCCGGGACTCCCAGGAGGCGGGGAGCTGTTTTTT. Translated, it gives CASSPGLPGGGELFF.

The chain carries TRBV5-4 and TRBJ2-4; D is unclear. The CDR3 spans 13 residues. V was cut by 6 bases and J by 4 bases, with 11 bases left in between. Per the germline V gene, CDR1 is SGHNT and CDR2 is YYREEE (reference sequence). This CDR3 is CASKSSVKNIQYF. The CDR3 nucleotides are TGTGCCAGCAAAAGCAGTGTTAAAAACATTCAGTACTTC.

The V gene is TRBV28, the J gene TRBJ2-7; D could derive from TRBD1 or TRBD2 (7 bases each). The CDR3 loop spans 14 amino acids. Germline CDR1 reads MDHEN; CDR2 reads SYDVKM. The V end lost 5 bases, the J end lost 5 bases, and 16 bases lay between the germline ends. The CDR3: CASSPQGGYHEQYF. CDR3 in DNA: TGTGCCAGCAGTCCCCAGGGGGGGTACCACGAGCAGTACTTC.

The CDR3 loop reads CASSFGGEKLFF. CDR3 DNA: TGTGCCAGCAGCTTCGGGGGGGAAAAACTGTTTTTT. The chain recombines TRBV7-8 with TRBJ1-4, with TRBD1 as a possible D gene (5 bases). Trimming cost V 3 bases and J 8 bases, with 7 bases left between them. Germline-derived CDR1 and CDR2 are SGHVS and FQNEAQ. CDR3 length equals 12 residues.

On this clone itself: The junction and the germline gene differ at one end; a read error may be behind it. The J gene is TRBJ2-1, the V gene TRBV6-2 or TRBV6-3, with 10 bases lining up with TRBD1. Germline V gives CDR1 MNHEY, CDR2 SVGEGT. This CDR3 region has 18 residues. The CDR3 nucleotides are TGTGCCAGCAGCCACTCGCCGTGGCGGGACAGGGGCCTCAGCCCCAACGTCTTC. Encoded protein: CASSHSPWRDRGLSPNVF.

The gene calls are TRBV7-2 and TRBJ2-1; D may be TRBD2 (6 bases). Germline V gene sequence: CDR1 SGHTA, CDR2 FQGNSA. This CDR3 spans 13 amino acids. Deletions cut 5 bases from V and 9 bases from J, with 14 bases between. CDR3 sequence: CASSRGGFFEQFF. The CDR3 nucleotides are TGTGCCAGCAGCCGTGGGGGGTTTTTTGAGCAGTTCTTC.

This clone was detected only once. The genes are TRBV20-1 and TRBJ2-7; tentative D call: TRBD1 (5 bases). V was cut by 8 bases and J by 3 bases, with 11 bases left in between. Per the germline V gene, CDR1 is DFQATT and CDR2 is SNEGSKA (reference sequence). This CDR3 has 11 amino acids. The chain's CDR3 is CSTDSLYEQYF. DNA of the CDR3: TGCAGTACTGACAGCCTCTACGAGCAGTACTTC.

The V and J genes are TRBV18 and TRBJ1-3; 9 bases fit TRBD1. Germline V CDR1 and CDR2: KGHSH, LQKENI. The V segment lost 0 bases and the J segment 4 bases; nucleotides outside the gene matches: 4. This CDR3 is built from 16 residues. CDR3 sequence reads: CASSPPTGGTGNTIYF. In nucleotides, the CDR3 is TGTGCCAGCTCACCACCGACAGGGGGTACCGGAAACACCATATATTTT. The complete variable domain, with remaining parts taken from reference TRBV18 and TRBJ1-3, reads NAGVMQNPRHLVRRRGQEARLRCSPMKGHSHVYWYRQLPEEGLKFMVYLQKENIIDESGMPKERFSAEFPKEGPSILRIQQVVRGDSAAYFCASSPPTGGTGNTIYFGEGSWLTVV.